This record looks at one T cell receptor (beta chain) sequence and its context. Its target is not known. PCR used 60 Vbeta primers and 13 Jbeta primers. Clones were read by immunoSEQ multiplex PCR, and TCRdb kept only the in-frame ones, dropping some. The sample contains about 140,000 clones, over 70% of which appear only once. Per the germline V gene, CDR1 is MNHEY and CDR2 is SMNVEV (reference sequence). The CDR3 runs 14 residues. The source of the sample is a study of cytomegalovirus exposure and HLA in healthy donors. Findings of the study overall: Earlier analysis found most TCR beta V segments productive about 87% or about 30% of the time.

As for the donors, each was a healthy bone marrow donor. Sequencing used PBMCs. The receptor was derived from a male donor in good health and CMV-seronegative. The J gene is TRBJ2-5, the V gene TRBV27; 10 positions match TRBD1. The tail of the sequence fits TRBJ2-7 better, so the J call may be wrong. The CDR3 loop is CASRRTGGIYEQYF. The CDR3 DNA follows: TGTGCCAGCCGTAGGACAGGGGGGATCTACGAGCAGTACTTC.